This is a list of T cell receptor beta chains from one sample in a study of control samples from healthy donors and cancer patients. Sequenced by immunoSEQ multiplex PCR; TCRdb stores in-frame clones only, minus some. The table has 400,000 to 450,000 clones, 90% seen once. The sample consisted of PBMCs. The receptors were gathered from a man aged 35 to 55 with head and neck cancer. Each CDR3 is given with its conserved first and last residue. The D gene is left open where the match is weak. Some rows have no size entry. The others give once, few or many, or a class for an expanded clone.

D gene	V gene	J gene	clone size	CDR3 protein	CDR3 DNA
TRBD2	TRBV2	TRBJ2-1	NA	CASRVSGSFSYNEQFF	TGTGCCAGCAGGGTTAGCGGGAGTTTCTCCTACAATGAGCAGTTCTTC
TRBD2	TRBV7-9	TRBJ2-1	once	CASSPTGLAGPYNEQFF	TGTGCCAGCAGCCCCACCGGACTAGCGGGGCCCTACAATGAGCAGTTCTTC
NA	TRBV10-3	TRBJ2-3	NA	CAIRDSLSTDTQYF	TGTGCCATCAGGGACAGCCTTAGCACAGATACGCAGTATTTT
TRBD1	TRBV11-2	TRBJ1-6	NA	CASSLGQGALSNSPLHF	TGTGCCAGCAGCTTAGGCCAGGGGGCGCTTTCGAATTCACCCCTCCACTTT
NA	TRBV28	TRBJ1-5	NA	CASSLLNQPQHF	TGTGCCAGCAGTTTATTAAATCAGCCCCAGCATTTT
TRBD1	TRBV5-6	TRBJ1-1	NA	CASSTITTGLTFEAFF	TGTGCCAGCAGCACTATTACGACAGGGCTGACATTTGAAGCTTTCTTT
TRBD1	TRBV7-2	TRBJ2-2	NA	CASSYDRANTGELFF	TGTGCCAGCAGCTACGACAGGGCTAACACCGGGGAGCTGTTTTTT
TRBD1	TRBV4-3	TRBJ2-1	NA	CASSRLTGVKDNEQFF	TGCGCCAGCAGCCGCCTAACAGGGGTAAAGGACAATGAGCAGTTCTTC
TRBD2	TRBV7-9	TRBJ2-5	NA	CASSPGSGGKETQYF	TGTGCCAGCAGCCCTGGGAGCGGGGGTAAGGAGACCCAGTACTTC
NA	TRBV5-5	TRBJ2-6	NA	CASSLVRGPGANVLTF	TGTGCCAGCAGCTTGGTTCGGGGGCCTGGGGCCAACGTCCTGACTTTC
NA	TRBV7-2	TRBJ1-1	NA	CASSLTATTEAFF	TGTGCCAGCAGCCTAACAGCTACCACTGAAGCTTTCTTT
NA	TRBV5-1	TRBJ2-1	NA	CASSLNSRMYNEQFF	TGCGCCAGCAGCTTGAACTCTAGGATGTACAATGAGCAGTTCTTC
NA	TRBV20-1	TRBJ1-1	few	CSARDTEAFF	TGCAGTGCTAGGGACACTGAAGCTTTCTTT
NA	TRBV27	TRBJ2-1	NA	CASSPHRGPLSPWSYNEQFF	TGTGCCAGCAGTCCCCATAGAGGTCCTCTTTCGCCGTGGTCCTACAATGAGCAGTTCTTC
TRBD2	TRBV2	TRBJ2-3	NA	CASSATGTSGRGWTDTQYF	TGTGCCAGCAGTGCTACCGGGACTAGCGGGAGGGGGTGGACAGATACGCAGTATTTT
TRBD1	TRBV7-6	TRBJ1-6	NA	CASSSNRGAGSPLHF	TGTGCCAGCAGCTCGAACAGGGGTGCGGGCTCACCCCTCCACTTT
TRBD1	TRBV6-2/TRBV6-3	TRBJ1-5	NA	CASSYAAGGQPQHF	TGTGCCAGCAGTTACGCGGCAGGGGGTCAGCCCCAGCATTTT
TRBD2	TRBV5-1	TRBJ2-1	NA	CASSLGLAGDVEQFF	TGCGCCAGCAGCTTGGGACTAGCGGGGGACGTTGAGCAGTTCTTC
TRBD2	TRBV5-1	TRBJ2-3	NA	CASSPGLGVSDTQYF	TGCGCCAGCAGCCCGGGACTAGGAGTCTCAGATACGCAGTATTTT
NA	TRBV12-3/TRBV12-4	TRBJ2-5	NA	CASKKGRETQYF	TGTGCCAGCAAGAAGGGGAGAGAGACCCAGTACTTC
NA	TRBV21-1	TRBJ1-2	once	CASSNSLSSGTGGLYGYTF	TGTGCCAGCAGCAACTCTCTCTCCTCCGGAACAGGGGGCCTCTATGGCTACACCTTC
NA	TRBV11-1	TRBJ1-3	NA	CASSHHRLSGNTIYF	TGTGCCAGCAGCCATCACCGGTTATCTGGAAACACCATATATTTT